Listed here is a single TCR beta chain. Germline V lookup: CDR1 MDHEN, CDR2 SYDVKM. Trimming left V 6 bases short and J 1 base short, with 10 bases between. CDR3 length: 14 amino acids. The protocol was immunoSEQ multiplex PCR, while the TCRdb copy is restricted to in-frame clones and leaves out a portion. This table has 150,000 to 200,000 clones, around nine tenths appearing once. This record belongs to a study of control samples from healthy donors and cancer patients. This sequence originates from a man aged 18-30 years in good health. The V call is TRBV28, the J call TRBJ1-3; D not certain. Sequenced material: blood. Here the CDR3 DNA reads TGTGCCAGCAGCCGCGGAGATTCTGGAAACACCATATATTTT. Translation: CASSRGDSGNTIYF.